This is a list of T cell receptor beta chains from one sample in a study of T cell repertoires in urothelial bladder cancer. Clones were read by immunoSEQ multiplex PCR, and TCRdb kept only the in-frame ones, dropping some. The data hold roughly 11,000 clones, with around 68% observed a single time. The sample comprised tumor-infiltrating cells from bladder cancer. Receptor source: a human donor with a benign inflammatory bladder lesion. CDR3s leave out the opening cysteine and the closing phenylalanine or tryptophan. The order of the fields is V gene, D gene, CDR3 protein. The D gene is left open where the match is weak.

>TRBV7-1|.
ASSPLGSGVGDEQF
>TRBV10-3|.
AISSGGDTDTQY
>TRBV6-5|.
ASSYRNGWEAF
>TRBV18|TRBD2
ASSSTSGAYEQY
>TRBV6-5|.
ASSYSDSSGGQQF
>TRBV6-6|TRBD2
ASSTIAGITDTQY
>TRBV20-1|.
SAHDTNEQF
>TRBV18|.
ASSPWVDQPQH
>TRBV4-1|TRBD2
ASSQDSGAASTGELF
>TRBV2|.
ASSAPIGITDTQY
>TRBV7-9|TRBD1
ASSSGTGAANTEAF
>TRBV7-9|.
ASSLGTGTLDTQY
>TRBV6-1|.
ASTSLSSYNSPLH
>TRBV10-1|.
ASSLGRFSGNTIY
>TRBV19|.
ARTGLGYGYT
>TRBV5-1|TRBD1
ASSRDSVNEKLF
>TRBV10-2|.
ASSGDRDTGY
>TRBV27|.
ASPYLGLTNPSYEQY
>TRBV4-1|.
ASSQDLVNSGNTIY
>TRBV6-1|TRBD1
ASSEGRGQNYGYT
>TRBV19|.
ASIPDGIWTEAF
>TRBV5-1|.
ASSRDSPSNEKLF
>TRBV6-6|.
ASSPSSSEAF
>TRBV5-1|TRBD1
ASSPGQVKDTQY
>TRBV18|.
ASSPRGSVEKLF
>TRBV5-1|.
ASREGAGTDTQY